Shown below are 4 T cell receptor beta chains from a single sample sequenced in a study of identical twins. In TCRdb, the 5' RACE reads were re-called with MiXCR into one record per CDR3 protein. Among 690,000 or so distinct CDR3 sequences listed, less than 10% were seen once. These data also featured in a second study, about yellow fever vaccine responses in identical twins.

The specimen was PBMCs. Receptors were obtained from a woman between 18 and 29 years old in good health.

This clonotype was seen only a few times. The chain uses TRBV11-1 and TRBJ2-3; 8 bases map to TRBD1. J was trimmed by 2 bases and V by 2 bases; bases with no gene match: 6. CDR1 is SGHAT and CDR2 is FQDESV in the germline V gene (reference sequence). The CDR3 loop spans 16 amino acids. This chain's CDR3 is CASSLFRTGLTDTQYF. CDR3 bases: TGTGCCAGCAGCTTATTCCGGACAGGGCTCACAGATACGCAGTATTTT.

This clonotype occurred many times. The chain couples TRBV6-5 to TRBJ2-2; the D call may be TRBD1 or TRBD2 (5 bases each). Trimming cost V 4 bases and J 3 bases, with 12 bases left between them. The CDR3 has 15 amino acids. Per the germline V gene, CDR1 is MNHEY and CDR2 is SVGAGI. Here the CDR3 DNA reads TGTGCCAGCAGTTTCTGGGGGTCGGACACCGGGGAGCTGTTTTTT. It codes for CASSFWGSDTGELFF.

The chain is built from TRBV28 and TRBJ2-7; no clear D gene. The length of the CDR3 is 12 residues. From germline, CDR1 is MDHEN and CDR2 SYDVKM. V lost 6 bases, J lost 6 bases, and 12 bases lay in between. The CDR3 nucleotides are TGTGCCAGCAGCAGTTTCCCCCTCGAGCAGTACTTC. This gives the protein CASSSFPLEQYF.

This clonotype was picked up a small number of times. This chain uses TRBV5-6 with TRBJ2-7; TRBD1 aligns across 7 bases. V lost 4 bases, J lost 7 bases, and 8 bases stayed unmatched. Germline lookup yields CDR1 SGHDT and CDR2 YYEEEE. The CDR3 sequence is 13 residues long. The CDR3: CASSRDSPREQYF. DNA of the CDR3: TGTGCCAGCAGCCGGGACAGCCCGAGGGAGCAGTACTTC.